A selection of T cell receptor beta chains follows, all from one sample in a study of long-term antiretroviral therapy in people with HIV. Only in-frame clones appear in the TCRdb table, and some are missing; sequencing was by immunoSEQ multiplex PCR. Among 23,000 or so clones listed, 80% to 85% were seen once. Sample: unsorted PBMCs, taken 0.4 years after starting antiretroviral therapy. These receptors all stem from a man aged 45-60 years with HIV. CDR3s include the opening cysteine and the closing phenylalanine or tryptophan. The D gene is left open where the match is weak. The size field is filled for only some rows; it gives once, few, many or a size class.

cdr3_aa cdr3_nt v_call d_call j_call clone_size
CASSLARYSSYNEQFF TGTGCCAGCAGCTTAGCGAGGTATAGCTCCTACAATGAGCAGTTCTTC TRBV7-9 . TRBJ2-1 .
CASSQWGISQGSYEQYF TGCGCCAGCAGCCAATGGGGGATATCTCAAGGTTCCTACGAGCAGTACTTC TRBV4-1 . TRBJ2-7 once
CASSLGVLSNQPQHF TGTGCCAGCAGTTTAGGGGTTCTAAGCAATCAGCCCCAGCATTTT TRBV27 . TRBJ1-5 once
CASSLEYYNEQFF TGTGCCAGCAGCTTAGAATACTACAATGAGCAGTTCTTC TRBV11-3 . TRBJ2-1 .
CASSSLDARTAGYTF TGTGCCAGCAGTTCCTTAGACGCCAGGACGGCTGGCTACACCTTC TRBV6-6 . TRBJ1-2 once
CASSVELKNEQFF TGTGCCAGCAGCGTAGAACTAAAAAATGAGCAGTTCTTC TRBV9 . TRBJ2-1 .
CSVEGMSYEQYF TGCAGCGTTGAAGGGATGTCCTACGAGCAGTACTTC TRBV29-1 . TRBJ2-7 medium-sized
CASSSNVVYEQYF TGTGCCAGCAGCTCGAATGTTGTCTACGAGCAGTACTTC TRBV7-9 . TRBJ2-7 few
CASSLQTGLYYGYTF TGTGCCAGCAGTCTTCAGACAGGGCTGTACTATGGCTACACCTTC TRBV6-5 TRBD1 TRBJ1-2 .
CAWTGQRKLNTEAFF TGTGCCTGGACAGGACAGCGGAAATTGAACACTGAAGCTTTCTTT TRBV30 . TRBJ1-1 .
CASSVSGGARVGQETQYF TGTGCCAGCAGCGTCAGCGGGGGGGCCCGGGTCGGACAAGAGACCCAGTACTTC TRBV7-8 TRBD2 TRBJ2-5 .
CASSTPRVGRESGANVLTF TGTGCCAGCAGTACCCCACGGGTGGGCAGGGAGTCTGGGGCCAACGTCCTGACTTTC TRBV13 . TRBJ2-6 .
CASSATTGGDYGYTF TGTGCCAGCAGTGCAACGACAGGCGGGGACTATGGCTACACCTTC TRBV2 . TRBJ1-2 few
CASKLASGNTGELFF TGTGCCAGCAAGTTGGCTAGCGGGAACACCGGGGAGCTGTTTTTT TRBV2 TRBD2 TRBJ2-2 .
CASSTRPDGGTQYF TGTGCCAGCAGTACGAGGCCGGACGGTGGGACCCAGTACTTC TRBV6-5 . TRBJ2-5 few
CASSPYQLAVNTGELFF TGTGCCAGCAGCCCTTACCAGCTAGCGGTGAACACCGGGGAGCTGTTTTTT TRBV4-2 TRBD2 TRBJ2-2 .
CASSYSSGGAYNEQFF TGTGCCAGCAGTTACTCGAGTGGGGGGGCGTACAATGAGCAGTTCTTC TRBV6-5 . TRBJ2-1 .
CASSRDTNYGYTF TGTGCCAGCAGCCGGGACACGAACTATGGCTACACCTTC TRBV14 . TRBJ1-2 .
CASSAGMVNQPQHF TGTGCCAGCAGTGCAGGGATGGTGAATCAGCCCCAGCATTTT TRBV7-6 . TRBJ1-5 few
CASGDKPYEQYF TGTGCCAGCGGGGACAAACCCTACGAGCAGTACTTC TRBV11-2 . TRBJ2-7 .
CARAPTGQGKVVEGNTIYF TGTGCCAGGGCCCCGACGGGACAGGGGAAGGTAGTGGAAGGAAACACCATATATTTT TRBV11-2 TRBD1 TRBJ1-3 once
CASSQGAGGGYTF TGTGCCAGCAGCCAAGGGGCAGGGGGCGGCTACACCTTC TRBV14 TRBD1 TRBJ1-2 once
CASSLGTGAGYGYTF TGTGCCAGCAGCTTGGGGACAGGGGCGGGCTATGGCTACACCTTC TRBV11-2 TRBD1 TRBJ1-2 .
CATSRGYDTQYF TGTGCCACCAGCAGAGGGTACGATACGCAGTATTTT TRBV15 . TRBJ2-3 .
CASSPAGRSQPQHF TGTGCCAGCTCACCAGCGGGCCGGAGTCAGCCCCAGCATTTT TRBV18 . TRBJ1-5 .
CASSLYSSNQPQHF TGTGCCAGCAGTTTATATTCTAGCAATCAGCCCCAGCATTTT TRBV28 . TRBJ1-5 .
CATSRAPRTSSSYEQYF TGTGCCACCAGCAGAGCTCCCAGGACTAGTAGCTCCTACGAGCAGTACTTC TRBV15 TRBD2 TRBJ2-7 few
CASSRDSYGYTF TGTGCCAGTAGTCGGGACAGCTATGGCTACACCTTC TRBV19 TRBD1 TRBJ1-2 few
CASSPMRDSGEQYF TGTGCCAGCAGCCCCATGAGGGATTCGGGAGAGCAGTACTTC TRBV27 . TRBJ2-7 .
CSVRGGEGAEAFF TGCAGCGTCCGGGGAGGGGAAGGCGCTGAAGCTTTCTTT TRBV29-1 . TRBJ1-1 once
CASTPIGGSGTEAFF TGTGCCAGTACCCCAATAGGGGGGTCTGGCACTGAAGCTTTCTTT TRBV19 . TRBJ1-1 once
CASSLTSGGYNEQFF TGTGCCAGCAGCCTGACTAGCGGGGGCTACAATGAGCAGTTCTTC TRBV28 TRBD2 TRBJ2-1 .
CASSPWTGRNTEAFF TGTGCCAGCAGTCCTTGGACAGGGAGGAACACTGAAGCTTTCTTT TRBV28 TRBD1 TRBJ1-1 .
CASSLDRPMNTEAFF TGCGCCAGCAGCTTGGACAGGCCAATGAACACTGAAGCTTTCTTT TRBV5-1 . TRBJ1-1 .
CASSPPGRGLSYGYTF TGTGCCAGCTCACCACCCGGCAGGGGGCTTAGCTATGGCTACACCTTC TRBV18 TRBD1 TRBJ1-2 .
CASSPDREFGNTIYF TGTGCCAGCAGTCCCGACAGGGAATTTGGAAACACCATATATTTT TRBV27 TRBD1 TRBJ1-3 .
CASSQALTNEQYF TGCGCCAGCAGCCAAGCTTTAACCAACGAGCAGTACTTC TRBV4-1 . TRBJ2-7 .